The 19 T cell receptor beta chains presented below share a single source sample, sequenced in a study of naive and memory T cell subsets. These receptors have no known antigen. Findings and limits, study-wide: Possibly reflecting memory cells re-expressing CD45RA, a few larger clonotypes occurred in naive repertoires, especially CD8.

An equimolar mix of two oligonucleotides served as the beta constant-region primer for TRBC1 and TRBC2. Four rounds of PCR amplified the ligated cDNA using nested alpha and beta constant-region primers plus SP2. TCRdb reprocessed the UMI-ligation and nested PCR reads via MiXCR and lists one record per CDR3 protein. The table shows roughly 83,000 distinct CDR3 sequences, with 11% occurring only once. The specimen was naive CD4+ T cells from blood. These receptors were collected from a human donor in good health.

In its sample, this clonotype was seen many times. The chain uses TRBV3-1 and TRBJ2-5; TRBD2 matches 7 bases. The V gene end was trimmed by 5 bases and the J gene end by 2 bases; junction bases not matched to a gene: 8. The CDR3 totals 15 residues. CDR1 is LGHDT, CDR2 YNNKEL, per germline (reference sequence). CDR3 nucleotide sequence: TGTGCCAGCAGCACCGTCCTAGCGGATCAAGAGACCCAGTACTTC. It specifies CASSTVLADQETQYF.

The CDR3 protein is CASSILGSSSGANVLTF. The CDR3 region has the DNA TGTGCCAGTAGTATATTAGGCTCCAGCTCTGGGGCCAACGTCCTGACTTTC. The rearrangement links TRBV19 to TRBJ2-6; no firm D call. The CDR3 loop spans 17 amino acids. V gave up 2 bases and J gave up 0 bases, with 11 bases separating them. The V gene's germline CDR1 is LNHDA and CDR2 SQIVND (reference sequence).

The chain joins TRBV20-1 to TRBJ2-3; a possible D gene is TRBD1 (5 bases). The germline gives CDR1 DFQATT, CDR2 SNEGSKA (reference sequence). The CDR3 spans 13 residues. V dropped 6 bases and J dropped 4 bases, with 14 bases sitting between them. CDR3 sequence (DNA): TGCAGTGCAGACCACACAGGCGCAGATACGCAGTATTTT. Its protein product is CSADHTGADTQYF.

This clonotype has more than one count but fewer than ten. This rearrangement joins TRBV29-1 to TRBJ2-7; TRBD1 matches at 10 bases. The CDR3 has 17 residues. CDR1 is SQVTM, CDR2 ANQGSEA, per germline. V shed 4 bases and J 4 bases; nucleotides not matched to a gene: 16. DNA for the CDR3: TGCAGCGTTGGGTTCCGGGACAGGGGCGTCGAAGGGTACGAGCAGTACTTC. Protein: CSVGFRDRGVEGYEQYF.

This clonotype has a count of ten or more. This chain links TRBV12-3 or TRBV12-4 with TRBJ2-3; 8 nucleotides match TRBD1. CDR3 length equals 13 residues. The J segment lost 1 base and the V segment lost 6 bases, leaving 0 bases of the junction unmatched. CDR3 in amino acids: CASRGQGTDTQYF. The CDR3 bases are TGTGCCAGCAGGGGACAGGGCACAGATACGCAGTATTTT.

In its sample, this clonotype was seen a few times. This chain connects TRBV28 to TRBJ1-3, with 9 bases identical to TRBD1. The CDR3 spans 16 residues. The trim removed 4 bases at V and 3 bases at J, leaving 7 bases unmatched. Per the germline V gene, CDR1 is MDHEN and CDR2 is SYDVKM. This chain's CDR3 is CASSSPGQGSGNTIYF. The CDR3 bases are TGTGCCAGCAGTTCGCCGGGACAGGGTAGTGGAAACACCATATATTTT.

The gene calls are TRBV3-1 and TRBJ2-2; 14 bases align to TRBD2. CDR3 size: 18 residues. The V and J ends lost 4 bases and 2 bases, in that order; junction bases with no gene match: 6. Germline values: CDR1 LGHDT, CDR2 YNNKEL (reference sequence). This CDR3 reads CASSLRLAGGVNTGELFF. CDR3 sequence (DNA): TGTGCCAGCAGCCTCCGACTAGCGGGGGGGGTTAACACCGGGGAGCTGTTTTTT. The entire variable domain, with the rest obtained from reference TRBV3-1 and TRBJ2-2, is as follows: DTAVSQTPKYLVTQMGNDKSIKCEQNLGHDTMYWYKQDSKKFLKIMFSYNNKELIINETVPNRFSPKSPDKAHLNLHINSLELGDSAVYFCASSLRLAGGVNTGELFFGEGSRLTVL.

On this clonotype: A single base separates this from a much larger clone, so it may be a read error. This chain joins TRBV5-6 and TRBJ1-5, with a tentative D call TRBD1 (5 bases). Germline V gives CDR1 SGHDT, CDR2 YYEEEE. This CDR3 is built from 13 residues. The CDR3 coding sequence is TGTGCCAGCAGCCCGGGGGTCAATCAGCCCGAGCATTTT. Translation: CASSPGVNQPEHF.

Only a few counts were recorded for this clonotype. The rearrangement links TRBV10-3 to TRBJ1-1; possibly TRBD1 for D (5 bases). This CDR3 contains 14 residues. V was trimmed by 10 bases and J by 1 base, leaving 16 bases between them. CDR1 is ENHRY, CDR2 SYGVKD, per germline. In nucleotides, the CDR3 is TGTGCCACCAGCCGGGGCTTGGGGAACACTGAAGCTTTCTTT. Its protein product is CATSRGLGNTEAFF.

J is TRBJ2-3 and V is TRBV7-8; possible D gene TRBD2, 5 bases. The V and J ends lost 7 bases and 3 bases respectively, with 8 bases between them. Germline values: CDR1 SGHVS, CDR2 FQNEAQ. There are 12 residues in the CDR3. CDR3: CASTRETDTQYF. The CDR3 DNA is TGTGCCAGCACGAGGGAGACAGATACGCAGTATTTT. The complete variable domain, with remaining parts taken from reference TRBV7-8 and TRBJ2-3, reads GAGVSQSPRYKVAKRGQDVALRCDPISGHVSLFWYQQALGQGPEFLTYFQNEAQLDKSGLPSDRFFAERPEGSVSTLKIQRTQQEDSAVYLCASTRETDTQYFGPGTRLTVL.

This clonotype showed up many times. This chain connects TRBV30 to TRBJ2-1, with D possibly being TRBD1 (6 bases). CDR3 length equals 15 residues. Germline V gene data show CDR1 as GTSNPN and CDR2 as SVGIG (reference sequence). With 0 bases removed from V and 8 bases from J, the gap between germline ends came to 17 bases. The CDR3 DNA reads TGTGCCTGGAGTGTACGATTCAGGGGTACGGATGAGCAGTTCTTC. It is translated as CAWSVRFRGTDEQFF.

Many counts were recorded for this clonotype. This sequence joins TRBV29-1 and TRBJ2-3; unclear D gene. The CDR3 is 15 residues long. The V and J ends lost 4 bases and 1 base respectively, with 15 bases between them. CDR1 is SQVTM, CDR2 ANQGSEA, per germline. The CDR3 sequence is CSVGPSGGGTDTQYF. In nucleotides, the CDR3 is TGCAGCGTTGGGCCCTCTGGCGGAGGCACAGATACGCAGTATTTT.

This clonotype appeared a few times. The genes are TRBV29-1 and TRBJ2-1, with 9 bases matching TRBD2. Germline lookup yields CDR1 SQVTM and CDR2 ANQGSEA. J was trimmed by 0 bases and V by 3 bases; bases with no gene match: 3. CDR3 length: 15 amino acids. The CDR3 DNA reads TGCAGCGTTGATCGGCGGGAGGGCTCCTACAATGAGCAGTTCTTC. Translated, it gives CSVDRREGSYNEQFF.

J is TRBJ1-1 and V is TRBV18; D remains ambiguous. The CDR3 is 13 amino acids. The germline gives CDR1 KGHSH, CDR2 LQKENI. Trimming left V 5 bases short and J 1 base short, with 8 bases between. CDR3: CASSTGENTEAFF. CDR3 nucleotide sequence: TGTGCCAGCTCAACTGGGGAGAACACTGAAGCTTTCTTT.

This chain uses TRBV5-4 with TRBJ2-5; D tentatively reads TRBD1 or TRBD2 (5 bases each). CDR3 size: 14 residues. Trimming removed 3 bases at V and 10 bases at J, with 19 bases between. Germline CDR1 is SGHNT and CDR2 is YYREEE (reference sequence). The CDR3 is CASSWAGTLGDQYF. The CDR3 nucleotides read TGTGCCAGCAGCTGGGCCGGGACCCTGGGAGACCAGTACTTC.

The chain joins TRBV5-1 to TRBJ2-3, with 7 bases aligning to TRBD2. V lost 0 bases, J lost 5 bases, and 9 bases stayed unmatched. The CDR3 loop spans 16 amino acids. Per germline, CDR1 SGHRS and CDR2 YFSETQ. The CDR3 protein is CASSLASAGVVDTQYF. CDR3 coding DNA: TGCGCCAGCAGCTTGGCTTCCGCGGGGGTGGTAGATACGCAGTATTTT.

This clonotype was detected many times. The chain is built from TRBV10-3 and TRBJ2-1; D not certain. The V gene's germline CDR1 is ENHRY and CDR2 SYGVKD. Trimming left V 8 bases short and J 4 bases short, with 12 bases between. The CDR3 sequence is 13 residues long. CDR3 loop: CAISGTMYNEQFF. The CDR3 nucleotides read TGTGCCATCTCGGGCACCATGTACAATGAGCAGTTCTTC.

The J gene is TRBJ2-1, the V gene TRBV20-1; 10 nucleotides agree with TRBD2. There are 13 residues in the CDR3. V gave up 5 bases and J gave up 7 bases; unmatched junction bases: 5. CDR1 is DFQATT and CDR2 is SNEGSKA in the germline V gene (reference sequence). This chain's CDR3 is CSAARAGGNEQFF. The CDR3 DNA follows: TGCAGTGCTGCCAGAGCGGGGGGGAATGAGCAGTTCTTC.

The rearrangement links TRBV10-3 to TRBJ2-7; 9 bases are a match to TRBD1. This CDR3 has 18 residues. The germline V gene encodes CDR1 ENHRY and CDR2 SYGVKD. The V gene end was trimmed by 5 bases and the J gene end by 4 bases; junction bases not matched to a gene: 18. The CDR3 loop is CAISPNPGENRGRYEQYF. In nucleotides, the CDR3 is TGTGCCATCAGTCCCAACCCGGGGGAAAACAGGGGGCGGTACGAGCAGTACTTC.